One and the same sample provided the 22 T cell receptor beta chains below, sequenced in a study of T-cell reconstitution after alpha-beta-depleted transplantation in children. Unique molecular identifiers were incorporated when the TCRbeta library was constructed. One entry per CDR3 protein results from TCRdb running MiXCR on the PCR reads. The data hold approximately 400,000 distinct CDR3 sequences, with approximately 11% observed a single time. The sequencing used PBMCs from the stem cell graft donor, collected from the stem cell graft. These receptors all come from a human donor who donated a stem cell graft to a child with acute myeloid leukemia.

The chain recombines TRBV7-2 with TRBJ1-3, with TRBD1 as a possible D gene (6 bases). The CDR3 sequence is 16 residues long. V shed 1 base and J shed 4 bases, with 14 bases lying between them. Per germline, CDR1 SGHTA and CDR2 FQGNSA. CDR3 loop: CASSLVSGAHGNTIYF. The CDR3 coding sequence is TGTGCCAGCAGCTTAGTCTCGGGGGCGCACGGAAACACCATATATTTT.

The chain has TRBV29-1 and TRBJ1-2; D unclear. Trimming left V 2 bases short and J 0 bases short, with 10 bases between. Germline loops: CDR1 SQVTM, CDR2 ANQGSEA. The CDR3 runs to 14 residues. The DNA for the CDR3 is TGCAGCGTTGAATTAGGTTACACTAACTATGGCTACACCTTC. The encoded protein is CSVELGYTNYGYTF.

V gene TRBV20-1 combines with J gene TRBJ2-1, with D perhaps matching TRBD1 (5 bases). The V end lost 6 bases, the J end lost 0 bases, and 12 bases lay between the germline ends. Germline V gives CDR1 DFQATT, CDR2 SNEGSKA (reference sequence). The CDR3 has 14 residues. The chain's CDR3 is CSAMTALSYNEQFF. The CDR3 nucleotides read TGCAGTGCAATGACAGCCCTCTCCTACAATGAGCAGTTCTTC.

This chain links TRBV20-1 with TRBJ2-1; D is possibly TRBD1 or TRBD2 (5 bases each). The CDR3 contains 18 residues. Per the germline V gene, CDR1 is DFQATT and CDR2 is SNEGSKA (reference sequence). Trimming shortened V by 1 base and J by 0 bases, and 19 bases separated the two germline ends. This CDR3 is CSARASYPGPRSYNEQFF. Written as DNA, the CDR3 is TGCAGTGCTAGAGCCTCTTACCCGGGACCCCGCTCCTACAATGAGCAGTTCTTC.

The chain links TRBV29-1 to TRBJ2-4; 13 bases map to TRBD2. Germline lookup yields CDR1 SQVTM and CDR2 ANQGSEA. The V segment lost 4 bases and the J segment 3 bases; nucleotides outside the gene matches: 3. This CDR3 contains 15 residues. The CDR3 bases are TGCAGCGTTGGGACTAGCGGGAGTGGCAAAAACATTCAGTACTTC. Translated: CSVGTSGSGKNIQYF.

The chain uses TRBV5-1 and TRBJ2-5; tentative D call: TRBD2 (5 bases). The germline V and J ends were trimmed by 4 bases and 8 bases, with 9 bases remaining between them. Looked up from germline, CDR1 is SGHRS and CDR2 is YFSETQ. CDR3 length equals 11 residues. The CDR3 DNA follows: TGCGCCAGCAGCGGGAGCGGTACCCAGTACTTC. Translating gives CASSGSGTQYF.

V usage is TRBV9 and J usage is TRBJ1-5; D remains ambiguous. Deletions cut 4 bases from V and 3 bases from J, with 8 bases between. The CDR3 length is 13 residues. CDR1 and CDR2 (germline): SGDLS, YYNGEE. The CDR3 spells CASSRGTNQPQHF. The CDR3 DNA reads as TGTGCCAGCAGCCGGGGTACCAATCAGCCCCAGCATTTT.

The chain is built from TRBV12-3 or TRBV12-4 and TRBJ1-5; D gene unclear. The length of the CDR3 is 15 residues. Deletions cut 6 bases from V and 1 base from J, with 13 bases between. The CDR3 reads CASRSEGMSNQPQHF. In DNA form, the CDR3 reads TGTGCCAGCAGATCGGAGGGCATGAGCAATCAGCCCCAGCATTTT.

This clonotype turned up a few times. The CDR3 here is CASSLGGFGPNTEAFF. The CDR3 DNA sequence: TGTGCCAGCAGTTTAGGTGGTTTTGGCCCGAACACTGAAGCTTTCTTT. The chain couples TRBV12-3 or TRBV12-4 to TRBJ1-1; D is uncertain. Deletions cut 1 base from V and 1 base from J, with 13 bases between. The CDR3 covers 16 residues.

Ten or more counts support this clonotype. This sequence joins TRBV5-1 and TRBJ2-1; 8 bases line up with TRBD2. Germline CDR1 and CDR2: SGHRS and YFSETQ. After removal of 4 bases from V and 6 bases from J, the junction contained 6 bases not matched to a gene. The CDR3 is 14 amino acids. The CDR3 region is CASSKLAESNEQFF. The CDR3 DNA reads TGCGCCAGCAGCAAACTAGCGGAGTCCAATGAGCAGTTCTTC.

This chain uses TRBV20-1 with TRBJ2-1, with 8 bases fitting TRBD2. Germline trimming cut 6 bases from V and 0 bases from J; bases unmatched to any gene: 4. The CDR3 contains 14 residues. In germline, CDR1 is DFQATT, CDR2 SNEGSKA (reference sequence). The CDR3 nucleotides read TGCAGTGCAACGCGGGGGGTCTCCTACAATGAGCAGTTCTTC. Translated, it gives CSATRGVSYNEQFF.

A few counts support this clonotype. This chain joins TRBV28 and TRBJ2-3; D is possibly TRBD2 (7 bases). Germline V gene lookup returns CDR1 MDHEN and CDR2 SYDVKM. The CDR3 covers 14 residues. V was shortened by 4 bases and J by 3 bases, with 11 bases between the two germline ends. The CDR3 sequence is CASSSGGWTDTQYF. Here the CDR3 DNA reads TGTGCCAGCAGTTCGGGGGGCTGGACAGATACGCAGTATTTT.

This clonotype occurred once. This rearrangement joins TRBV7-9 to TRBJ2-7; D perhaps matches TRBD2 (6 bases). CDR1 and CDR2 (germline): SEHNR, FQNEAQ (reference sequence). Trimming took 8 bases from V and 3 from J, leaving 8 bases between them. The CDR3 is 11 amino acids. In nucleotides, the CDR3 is TGTGCCAGCCAGGGACTCTACGAGCAGTACTTC. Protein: CASQGLYEQYF.

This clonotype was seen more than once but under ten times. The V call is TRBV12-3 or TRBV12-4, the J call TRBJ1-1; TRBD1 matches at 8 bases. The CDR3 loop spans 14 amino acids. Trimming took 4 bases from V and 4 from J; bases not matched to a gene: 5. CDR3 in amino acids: CASSSQTGGTEAFF. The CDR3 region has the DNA TGTGCCAGCAGTTCTCAAACAGGGGGCACTGAAGCTTTCTTT.

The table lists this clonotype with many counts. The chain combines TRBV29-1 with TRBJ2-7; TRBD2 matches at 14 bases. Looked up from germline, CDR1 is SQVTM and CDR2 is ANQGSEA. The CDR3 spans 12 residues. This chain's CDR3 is CSGTSGSGEQYF. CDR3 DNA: TGCAGTGGGACTAGCGGGAGTGGGGAGCAGTACTTC.

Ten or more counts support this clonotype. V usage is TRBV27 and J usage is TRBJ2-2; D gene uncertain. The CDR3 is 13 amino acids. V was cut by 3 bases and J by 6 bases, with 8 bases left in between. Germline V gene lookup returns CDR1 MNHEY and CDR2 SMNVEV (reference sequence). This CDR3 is CASSFGVSGELFF. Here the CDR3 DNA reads TGTGCCAGCAGTTTTGGAGTCTCCGGGGAGCTGTTTTTT.

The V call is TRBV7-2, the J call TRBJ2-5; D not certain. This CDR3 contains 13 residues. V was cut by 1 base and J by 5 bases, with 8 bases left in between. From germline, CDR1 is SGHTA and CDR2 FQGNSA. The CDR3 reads CASSLESGETQYF. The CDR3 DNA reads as TGTGCCAGCAGCTTAGAGTCTGGGGAGACCCAGTACTTC.

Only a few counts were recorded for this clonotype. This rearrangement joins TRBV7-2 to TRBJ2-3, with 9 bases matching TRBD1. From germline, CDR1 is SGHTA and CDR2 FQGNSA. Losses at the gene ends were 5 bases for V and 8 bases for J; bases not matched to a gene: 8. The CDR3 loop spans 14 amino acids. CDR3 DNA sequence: TGTGCCAGCAGCCCGGGACAGGGTTCACCTACGCAGTATTTT. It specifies CASSPGQGSPTQYF.

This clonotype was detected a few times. The CDR3 nucleotides are TGCGCCAGCAGTGAGGGGTTTAGACTCCTAGCCGGGACCCAGTACTTC. Its protein is CASSEGFRLLAGTQYF. The chain joins TRBV10-2 to TRBJ2-5, with D perhaps matching TRBD2 (5 bases). The germline V and J ends were trimmed by 2 bases and 7 bases, with 20 bases remaining between them. The CDR3 runs to 16 residues. Germline loops: CDR1 WSHSY, CDR2 SAAADI.

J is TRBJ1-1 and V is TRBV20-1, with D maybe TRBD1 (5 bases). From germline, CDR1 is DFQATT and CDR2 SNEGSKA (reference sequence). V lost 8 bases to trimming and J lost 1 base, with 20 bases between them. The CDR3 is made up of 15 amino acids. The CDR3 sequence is CSTSGAGFGNTEAFF. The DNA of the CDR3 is TGCAGTACTTCTGGGGCGGGCTTCGGGAACACTGAAGCTTTCTTT.

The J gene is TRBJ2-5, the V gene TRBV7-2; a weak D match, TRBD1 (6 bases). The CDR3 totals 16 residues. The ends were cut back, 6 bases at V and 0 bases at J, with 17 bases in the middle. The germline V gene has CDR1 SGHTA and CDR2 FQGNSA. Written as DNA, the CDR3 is TGTGCCAGCAGTAAGCCAGGGGTCAGTTACCAAGAGACCCAGTACTTC. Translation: CASSKPGVSYQETQYF.

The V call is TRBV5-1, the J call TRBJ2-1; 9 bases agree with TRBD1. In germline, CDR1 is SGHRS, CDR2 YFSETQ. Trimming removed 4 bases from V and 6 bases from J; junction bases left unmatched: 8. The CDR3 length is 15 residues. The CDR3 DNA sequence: TGCGCCAGCAGCCTCGGGACAGGGCTTATCAATGAGCAGTTCTTC. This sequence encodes CASSLGTGLINEQFF.